One TCR beta chain is described in this entry. The J segment lost 8 bases and the V segment lost 2 bases, leaving 6 bases of the junction unmatched. In germline, CDR1 is SNHLY, CDR2 FYNNEI. The CDR3 totals 15 residues. The PCR had 60 Vbeta and 13 Jbeta primers. Data came from immunoSEQ multiplex PCR; TCRdb stores just in-frame clones and leaves some out. The sample lists 130,000 to 150,000 clones, around 73% occurring once. The data were taken from a study of cytomegalovirus exposure and HLA in healthy donors. Source material: PBMCs. The J gene is TRBJ2-1, the V gene TRBV2; TRBD2 aligns across 10 bases. This clonotype was obtained from a human donor in good health. The CDR3 nucleotides read TGTGCCAGCAGTGAATCTAGCGGGAGTCTCGATGAGCAGTTCTTC. It codes for CASSESSGSLDEQFF. The full variable domain, with the rest looked up from reference TRBV2 and TRBJ2-1, is EPEVTQTPSHQVTQMGQEVILRCVPISNHLYFYWYRQILGQKVEFLVSFYNNEISEKSEIFDDQFSVERPDGSNFTLKIRSTKLEDSAMYFCASSESSGSLDEQFFGPGTRLTVL.